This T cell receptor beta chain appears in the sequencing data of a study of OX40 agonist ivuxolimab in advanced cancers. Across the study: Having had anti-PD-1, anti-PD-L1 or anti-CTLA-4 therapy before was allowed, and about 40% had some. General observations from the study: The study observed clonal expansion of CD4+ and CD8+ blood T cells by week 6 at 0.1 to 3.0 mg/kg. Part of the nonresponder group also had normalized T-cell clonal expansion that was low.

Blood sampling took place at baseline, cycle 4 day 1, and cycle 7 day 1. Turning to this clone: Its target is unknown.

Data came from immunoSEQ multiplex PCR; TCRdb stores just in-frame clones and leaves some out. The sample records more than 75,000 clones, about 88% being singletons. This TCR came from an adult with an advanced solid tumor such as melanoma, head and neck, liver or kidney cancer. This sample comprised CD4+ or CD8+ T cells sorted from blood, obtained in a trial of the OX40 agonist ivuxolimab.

CDR3 region: CASSAGTGAFFGELFF. DNA of the CDR3: TGTGCCAGCAGCGCCGGGACAGGGGCTTTTTTCGGGGAGCTGTTTTTT. The rearrangement links TRBV7-9 to TRBJ2-2; TRBD1 matches 10 bases. The CDR3 spans 16 residues. Germline CDR1 SEHNR, CDR2 FQNEAQ (reference sequence). The trim removed 5 bases at V and 7 bases at J, leaving 10 bases unmatched.